Below, 19 T cell receptor beta chains from the same sample are listed, as sequenced in a study of cytotoxic CD8 clonotypes in ibrutinib-treated CLL. Using immunoSEQ multiplex PCR, the repertoire was profiled, and TCRdb retains in-frame clones only, with some absent. The table lists around 97,000 clones, almost 80% of them singletons. Sequencing used PBMCs, obtained after 12 months of ibrutinib treatment. The source is a human donor with chronic lymphocytic leukemia.

The chain carries TRBV6-1 and TRBJ2-7; 9 nucleotides line up with TRBD1. The CDR3 loop spans 17 amino acids. Germline V lookup: CDR1 MNHNS, CDR2 SASEGT. J gave up 6 bases and V 5 bases, and 17 bases lay outside the gene matches. The CDR3 protein is CASSQGTGSVRVGEQYF. DNA of the CDR3: TGTGCCAGCAGTCAAGGGACAGGGAGCGTGAGGGTCGGCGAGCAGTACTTC.

The chain joins TRBV28 to TRBJ2-1; 11 bases are a match to TRBD2. The CDR3 has 15 residues. CDR1 MDHEN and CDR2 SYDVKM come from the germline V gene. V lost 6 bases, J lost 8 bases, and 9 bases stayed unmatched. As DNA, the CDR3 is TGTGCCAGCAGCCCAGTGGTAGCGGGGGGGGATGAGCAGTTCTTC. It codes for CASSPVVAGGDEQFF.

This chain joins TRBV7-3 and TRBJ2-7; TRBD2 is a possible D gene (5 bases). Trimming left V 0 bases short and J 6 bases short, with 15 bases between. The CDR3 runs to 15 residues. The V gene's germline CDR1 is SGHTA and CDR2 FQGTGA. CDR3 region: CASSLTGGTTLEQYF. The CDR3 DNA reads TGTGCCAGCAGCTTAACAGGAGGAACTACCCTCGAGCAGTACTTC.

The CDR3 DNA follows: TGTGCCAGCAGCCAAGGGCCTGGAAAGGAGTTTTCAGATACGCAGTATTTT. Its translation: CASSQGPGKEFSDTQYF. The J gene is TRBJ2-3, the V gene TRBV4-2; no definite D call. Trimming removed 1 base at V and 4 bases at J, with 18 bases between. This CDR3 has 17 residues. Germline V gives CDR1 LGHNA, CDR2 YNFKEQ.

The CDR3 here is CASTPGTTRGYTF. The CDR3 DNA reads TGTGCCAGTACCCCCGGGACTACTAGGGGCTACACCTTC. The chain joins TRBV19 to TRBJ1-2; possibly TRBD1 for D (5 bases). This CDR3 spans 13 amino acids. V gave up 7 bases and J gave up 8 bases, with 17 bases separating them. Germline CDR1 is LNHDA and CDR2 is SQIVND (reference sequence).

V gene TRBV19 combines with J gene TRBJ1-5; 10 bases map to TRBD1. Losses at the gene ends were 10 bases for V and 3 bases for J; bases not matched to a gene: 9. Germline assignment: CDR1 LNHDA and CDR2 SQIVND (reference sequence). The CDR3 is 15 residues long. The CDR3 DNA is TGTGCCACCTCGGGACAGGGGAGTTTCAATCAGCCCCAGCATTTT. Encoded protein: CATSGQGSFNQPQHF.

The V and J genes are TRBV7-8 and TRBJ1-5, with D perhaps matching TRBD1 (5 bases). Germline loops: CDR1 SGHVS, CDR2 FQNEAQ. V lost 4 bases to trimming and J lost 9 bases, with 13 bases between them. The CDR3 loop spans 13 amino acids. CDR3 region: CASSSRDSGPQHF. DNA of the CDR3: TGTGCCAGCAGCTCCAGGGATTCGGGGCCCCAGCATTTT.

This rearrangement joins TRBV28 to TRBJ1-2; D may be TRBD1 (5 bases). Looked up from germline, CDR1 is MDHEN and CDR2 is SYDVKM. Deletions cut 7 bases from V and 4 bases from J, with 10 bases between. This CDR3 is 12 amino acids long. CDR3 sequence reads: CASNAGPYGYTF. The CDR3 coding sequence is TGTGCCAGCAATGCGGGACCCTATGGCTACACCTTC.

The genes are TRBV6-1 and TRBJ1-3; D is uncertain. From germline, CDR1 is MNHNS and CDR2 SASEGT. The CDR3 covers 13 residues. Trimming took 7 bases from V and 4 from J, leaving 11 bases between them. The CDR3 loop is CASTPLQGNTIYF. For the CDR3, the DNA is TGTGCCAGCACTCCCTTACAAGGAAACACCATATATTTT.

V usage is TRBV7-8 and J usage is TRBJ1-6; 8 nucleotides agree with TRBD1. The V segment lost 6 bases and the J segment 5 bases; nucleotides outside the gene matches: 6. This CDR3 region has 15 residues. Germline V gives CDR1 SGHVS, CDR2 FQNEAQ. The DNA for the CDR3 is TGTGCCAGCAGTCCAGGACAGGGACATAATTCACCCCTCCACTTT. Protein product: CASSPGQGHNSPLHF. Filled out from reference TRBV7-8 and TRBJ1-6, the complete variable domain reads GAGVSQSPRYKVAKRGQDVALRCDPISGHVSLFWYQQALGQGPEFLTYFQNEAQLDKSGLPSDRFFAERPEGSVSTLKIQRTQQEDSAVYLCASSPGQGHNSPLHFGNGTRLTVT.

This clone was seen just once. V usage is TRBV2 and J usage is TRBJ2-4, with D perhaps TRBD1 or TRBD2 (5 bases each). This CDR3 is 12 amino acids long. V was clipped by 3 bases and J by 14 bases, with 14 bases between them. Per the germline V gene, CDR1 is SNHLY and CDR2 is FYNNEI. CDR3: CASSDRGAIEYF. The CDR3 DNA reads as TGTGCCAGCAGTGACCGAGGGGCCATCGAGTACTTC.

This chain connects TRBV6-5 to TRBJ2-7; TRBD1 aligns across 9 bases. The CDR3 has 14 amino acids. Germline V CDR1 and CDR2: MNHEY, SVGAGI. Trimming cost V 6 bases and J 5 bases; bases outside gene matches: 8. The CDR3 loop is CASRQQGAGNEQYF. The CDR3 DNA follows: TGTGCCAGCAGGCAACAGGGGGCAGGTAACGAGCAGTACTTC.

This rearrangement joins TRBV7-6 to TRBJ2-5, with D perhaps TRBD2 (7 bases). Trimming took 1 base from V and 3 from J, leaving 15 bases between them. From germline, CDR1 is SGHVS and CDR2 FNYEAQ. The CDR3 consists of 16 residues. CDR3 sequence reads: CASSLGAGAWEETQYF. Written as DNA, the CDR3 is TGTGCCAGCAGCTTAGGGGCGGGGGCATGGGAAGAGACCCAGTACTTC.

This chain joins TRBV29-1 and TRBJ1-1; D is uncertain. Germline CDR1 is SQVTM and CDR2 is ANQGSEA. Trimming stripped 0 bases from V and 2 bases from J, with 16 bases between. This CDR3 region has 16 residues. In nucleotides, the CDR3 is TGCAGCGTTGAAGATCAAATGGCTGCAGCAAACACTGAAGCTTTCTTT. Residues: CSVEDQMAAANTEAFF.

The chain recombines TRBV15 with TRBJ2-1, with 11 bases lining up with TRBD1. Trimming removed 3 bases from V and 13 bases from J; junction bases left unmatched: 8. The CDR3 sequence is 14 residues long. Germline CDR1 reads LNHNV; CDR2 reads YYDKDF (reference sequence). CDR3 bases: TGTGCCACCAGCAGGAGGACAGGGGGCGCTGGTCAGTTCTTC. Protein product: CATSRRTGGAGQFF.

This clone appeared a single time. The rearrangement joins TRBV5-1 to TRBJ2-5; 12 bases are a match to TRBD1. J was trimmed by 3 bases and V by 4 bases; bases with no gene match: 4. The CDR3 is made up of 15 amino acids. The V gene's germline CDR1 is SGHRS and CDR2 YFSETQ. The CDR3 reads CASSPGTGGEETQYF. CDR3 in DNA: TGCGCCAGCAGCCCGGGGACAGGGGGCGAAGAGACCCAGTACTTC.

This rearrangement joins TRBV5-1 to TRBJ1-1, with no clear D. This CDR3 region has 12 residues. CDR1 and CDR2 from the germline V gene are SGHRS and YFSETQ. V lost 4 bases to trimming and J lost 1 base, with 5 bases between them. DNA of the CDR3: TGCGCCAGCAGCCGTCAGAACACTGAAGCTTTCTTT. It encodes CASSRQNTEAFF.

The chain carries TRBV6-6 and TRBJ1-6; TRBD1 is a possible D gene (6 bases). The ends were cut back, 6 bases at V and 4 bases at J, with 10 bases in the middle. This CDR3 spans 14 amino acids. Germline loops: CDR1 MNHNY, CDR2 SVGAGI (reference sequence). The CDR3 bases are TGTGCCAGCAGCCGAGGACAGTATAATTCACCCCTCCACTTT. Translating gives CASSRGQYNSPLHF.

V usage is TRBV5-1 and J usage is TRBJ2-7; TRBD1 aligns across 7 bases. Germline lookup yields CDR1 SGHRS and CDR2 YFSETQ. Trimming at V came to 6 bases and at J to 4 bases, leaving 16 bases not matched to a gene. The CDR3 has 16 residues. This chain's CDR3 is CASTEGREGGRYEQYF. The CDR3 DNA reads TGCGCCAGCACGGAAGGTAGGGAAGGGGGCAGGTACGAGCAGTACTTC.